The rows below give T cell receptor beta chains drawn from one sample of a study of T cell responses to AZD1222 COVID-19 vaccine. Data came from immunoSEQ multiplex PCR; TCRdb stores just in-frame clones and leaves some out. This table has some 150,000 clones, just over 90% appearing once. The sequences come from peripheral blood, collected on day 0 of AZD1222 vaccination. All receptors come from an adult in good health. The CDR3 runs from the conserved cysteine through the conserved F or W. D genes are given only for firm matches. Clone size is given for some rows only: seen once, a few or many times, or a class if the clone is expanded.

V gene: TRBV7-9; clone size: -; J gene: TRBJ2-1; D gene: TRBD1; CDR3 protein: CASSLGRGRYNEQFF; CDR3 DNA: TGTGCCAGCAGCTTAGGCAGGGGGCGTTACAATGAGCAGTTCTTC
V gene: TRBV7-9; clone size: -; J gene: TRBJ1-4; D gene: TRBD1; CDR3 protein: CASSVGQGPEKLFF; CDR3 DNA: TGTGCCAGCAGCGTAGGACAGGGGCCCGAAAAACTGTTTTTT
V gene: TRBV7-2; clone size: -; J gene: TRBJ2-1; D gene: TRBD2; CDR3 protein: CASSSTSGRYNEQFF; CDR3 DNA: TGTGCCAGCAGCTCGACTAGCGGGAGGTACAATGAGCAGTTCTTC
V gene: TRBV6-1; clone size: -; J gene: TRBJ2-1; D gene: TRBD2; CDR3 protein: CASSEGPSGRDEQFF; CDR3 DNA: TGTGCCAGCAGTGAAGGTCCTAGCGGGAGGGATGAGCAGTTCTTC
V gene: TRBV2; clone size: -; J gene: TRBJ2-7; D gene: -; CDR3 protein: CASSSGHLIPYEQYF; CDR3 DNA: TGTGCCAGCAGCTCGGGACACCTAATCCCCTACGAGCAGTACTTC
V gene: TRBV29-1; clone size: -; J gene: TRBJ1-1; D gene: -; CDR3 protein: CSVPKMNTEAFF; CDR3 DNA: TGCAGCGTCCCCAAAATGAACACTGAAGCTTTCTTT
V gene: TRBV28; clone size: -; J gene: TRBJ2-3; D gene: TRBD1; CDR3 protein: CASSRQGDPLSTDTQYF; CDR3 DNA: TGTGCCAGCAGCCGACAGGGCGACCCACTTAGCACAGATACGCAGTATTTT
V gene: TRBV19; clone size: -; J gene: TRBJ1-5; D gene: -; CDR3 protein: CASSISPLGKNQPQHF; CDR3 DNA: TGTGCCAGTAGTATTTCCCCGTTAGGGAAAAATCAGCCCCAGCATTTT
V gene: TRBV5-6; clone size: -; J gene: TRBJ2-3; D gene: TRBD2; CDR3 protein: CASSLVPGRMTDTQYF; CDR3 DNA: TGTGCCAGCAGCTTGGTCCCCGGGAGGATGACAGATACGCAGTATTTT
V gene: TRBV25-1; clone size: -; J gene: TRBJ2-5; D gene: TRBD1; CDR3 protein: CASSEGKQGLRETQYF; CDR3 DNA: TGTGCCAGCAGTGAGGGTAAACAGGGGTTAAGGGAGACCCAGTACTTC
V gene: TRBV7-2; clone size: -; J gene: TRBJ1-6; D gene: TRBD1; CDR3 protein: CASSRGTDNSPLHF; CDR3 DNA: TGTGCCAGCAGCAGGGGGACAGATAATTCACCCCTCCACTTT
V gene: TRBV7-9; clone size: -; J gene: TRBJ2-1; D gene: -; CDR3 protein: CASSLAGGRNEQFF; CDR3 DNA: TGTGCCAGCAGCTTAGCTGGCGGTCGCAATGAGCAGTTCTTC
V gene: TRBV12-3/TRBV12-4; clone size: -; J gene: TRBJ2-1; D gene: -; CDR3 protein: CASSLAQGFEQFF; CDR3 DNA: TGTGCCAGCAGTTTAGCCCAGGGATTTGAGCAGTTCTTC
V gene: TRBV2; clone size: -; J gene: TRBJ2-1; D gene: TRBD1; CDR3 protein: CASNSGQGIYNEQFF; CDR3 DNA: TGTGCCAGCAACTCGGGACAGGGGATATACAATGAGCAGTTCTTC
V gene: TRBV29-1; clone size: -; J gene: TRBJ2-5; D gene: TRBD2; CDR3 protein: CSVSSGEETQYF; CDR3 DNA: TGCAGCGTATCTAGCGGGGAAGAGACCCAGTACTTC
V gene: TRBV2; clone size: -; J gene: TRBJ1-1; D gene: -; CDR3 protein: CARGNTEAFF; CDR3 DNA: TGTGCCAGAGGAAACACTGAAGCTTTCTTT
V gene: TRBV5-5; clone size: -; J gene: TRBJ2-3; D gene: -; CDR3 protein: CASSLASWAVGTDTQYF; CDR3 DNA: TGTGCCAGCAGCTTGGCCAGTTGGGCAGTCGGTACAGATACGCAGTATTTT
V gene: TRBV7-2; clone size: -; J gene: TRBJ1-1; D gene: -; CDR3 protein: CASSLDRNTEAFF; CDR3 DNA: TGTGCCAGCAGCTTGGACAGGAACACTGAAGCTTTCTTT
V gene: TRBV7-2; clone size: -; J gene: TRBJ1-5; D gene: -; CDR3 protein: CASSLTGSSQQPQHF; CDR3 DNA: TGTGCCAGCAGCTTAACGGGATCATCGCAACAGCCCCAGCATTTT
V gene: TRBV24-1; clone size: -; J gene: TRBJ1-2; D gene: -; CDR3 protein: CATSDPRAGYGYTF; CDR3 DNA: TGTGCCACCAGTGATCCCAGGGCTGGCTATGGCTACACCTTC
V gene: TRBV7-6; clone size: -; J gene: TRBJ1-4; D gene: -; CDR3 protein: CASRGGVDAYEKLFF; CDR3 DNA: TGTGCCAGCAGGGGGGGGGTAGACGCTTATGAAAAACTGTTTTTT
V gene: TRBV4-1; clone size: once; J gene: TRBJ1-5; D gene: -; CDR3 protein: CASSQGSGYSNQPQHF; CDR3 DNA: TGCGCCAGCAGCCAAGGATCCGGTTATAGCAATCAGCCCCAGCATTTT
V gene: TRBV18; clone size: -; J gene: TRBJ2-7; D gene: TRBD1; CDR3 protein: CASSHRGDEQYF; CDR3 DNA: TGTGCCAGCTCACACAGGGGGGACGAGCAGTACTTC
V gene: TRBV5-5; clone size: -; J gene: TRBJ1-2; D gene: -; CDR3 protein: CASSLGGYGYTF; CDR3 DNA: TGTGCCAGCAGCTTGGGGGGGTATGGCTACACCTTC
V gene: TRBV9; clone size: -; J gene: TRBJ2-2; D gene: TRBD1; CDR3 protein: CASSPRTGRNGELFF; CDR3 DNA: TGTGCCAGCAGCCCAAGGACAGGGCGAAACGGGGAGCTGTTTTTT
V gene: TRBV4-3; clone size: -; J gene: TRBJ1-1; D gene: -; CDR3 protein: CASSPTGNTEAFF; CDR3 DNA: TGCGCCAGCAGCCCGACAGGGAACACTGAAGCTTTCTTT
V gene: TRBV6-6; clone size: -; J gene: TRBJ1-1; D gene: -; CDR3 protein: CASVLTEAFF; CDR3 DNA: TGTGCCAGTGTCCTCACTGAAGCTTTCTTT
V gene: TRBV6-1; clone size: -; J gene: TRBJ2-2; D gene: -; CDR3 protein: CASSEFRAAFTGELFF; CDR3 DNA: TGTGCCAGCAGTGAATTTCGAGCAGCTTTCACCGGGGAGCTGTTTTTT
V gene: TRBV7-6; clone size: -; J gene: TRBJ1-2; D gene: TRBD1; CDR3 protein: CASSLAPRGSDYGYTF; CDR3 DNA: TGTGCCAGCAGCTTAGCCCCCAGGGGGTCCGACTATGGCTACACCTTC
V gene: TRBV12-3/TRBV12-4; clone size: once; J gene: TRBJ2-3; D gene: -; CDR3 protein: CASSLSSTDTQYF; CDR3 DNA: TGTGCCAGCAGTTTAAGTAGCACAGATACGCAGTATTTT
V gene: TRBV7-2; clone size: -; J gene: TRBJ2-1; D gene: -; CDR3 protein: CASSLSGQSYNEQFF; CDR3 DNA: TGTGCCAGCAGCCTGAGCGGGCAATCCTACAATGAGCAGTTCTTC
V gene: TRBV6-2/TRBV6-3; clone size: -; J gene: TRBJ2-1; D gene: TRBD2; CDR3 protein: CASSYGASGRFGEQFF; CDR3 DNA: TGTGCCAGCAGTTACGGGGCTAGCGGGAGGTTCGGTGAGCAGTTCTTC
V gene: TRBV4-2; clone size: -; J gene: TRBJ1-1; D gene: -; CDR3 protein: CASSQAGFSTEAFF; CDR3 DNA: TGTGCCAGCAGCCAAGCGGGGTTTTCGACTGAAGCTTTCTTT
V gene: TRBV5-1; clone size: -; J gene: TRBJ2-6; D gene: -; CDR3 protein: CASGLGGGAGANVLTF; CDR3 DNA: TGCGCCAGCGGGCTGGGGGGAGGAGCTGGGGCCAACGTCCTGACTTTC
V gene: TRBV5-8; clone size: -; J gene: TRBJ1-1; D gene: -; CDR3 protein: CASSRVATEAFF; CDR3 DNA: TGTGCCAGCAGTCGGGTGGCCACTGAAGCTTTCTTT
V gene: TRBV25-1; clone size: -; J gene: TRBJ1-2; D gene: TRBD1; CDR3 protein: CASSDSRGNYGYTF; CDR3 DNA: TGTGCCAGCAGTGACAGCAGGGGGAACTATGGCTACACCTTC
V gene: TRBV28; clone size: -; J gene: TRBJ2-3; D gene: TRBD2; CDR3 protein: CASSPRKSLAGEVEDTQYF; CDR3 DNA: TGTGCCAGCAGTCCCCGTAAATCCTTAGCGGGAGAAGTAGAAGATACGCAGTATTTT
V gene: TRBV28; clone size: -; J gene: TRBJ2-7; D gene: -; CDR3 protein: CASSAWGQRDSYEQYF; CDR3 DNA: TGTGCCAGCAGTGCTTGGGGACAGCGGGACTCCTACGAGCAGTACTTC
V gene: TRBV6-5; clone size: -; J gene: TRBJ2-7; D gene: -; CDR3 protein: CASSYHREGAYEQYF; CDR3 DNA: TGTGCCAGCAGTTACCACAGGGAGGGGGCCTACGAGCAGTACTTC
V gene: TRBV4-3; clone size: -; J gene: TRBJ2-1; D gene: -; CDR3 protein: CASSQDTGTFYEQFF; CDR3 DNA: TGCGCCAGCAGCCAAGACACCGGGACTTTCTATGAGCAGTTCTTC
V gene: TRBV7-6; clone size: -; J gene: TRBJ2-3; D gene: -; CDR3 protein: CASSRGGGSTDTQYF; CDR3 DNA: TGTGCCAGCAGTCGCGGAGGGGGAAGCACAGATACGCAGTATTTT
V gene: TRBV27; clone size: -; J gene: TRBJ2-1; D gene: -; CDR3 protein: CASTQRQAINNEQFF; CDR3 DNA: TGTGCCAGCACCCAGCGACAGGCGATAAACAATGAGCAGTTCTTC
V gene: TRBV18; clone size: -; J gene: TRBJ1-5; D gene: -; CDR3 protein: CASSPQEGGEPQHF; CDR3 DNA: TGTGCCAGCTCACCCCAGGAGGGCGGGGAACCCCAGCATTTT
V gene: TRBV29-1; clone size: -; J gene: TRBJ2-7; D gene: -; CDR3 protein: CSASEVSSYEQYF; CDR3 DNA: TGCAGCGCCAGTGAAGTAAGCTCCTACGAGCAGTACTTC
V gene: TRBV9; clone size: once; J gene: TRBJ2-5; D gene: TRBD1; CDR3 protein: CASSATGNGVGETQYF; CDR3 DNA: TGTGCCAGCAGCGCGACAGGGAACGGGGTTGGGGAGACCCAGTACTTC
V gene: TRBV28; clone size: few; J gene: TRBJ1-3; D gene: -; CDR3 protein: CASSFLRGVAGNTIYF; CDR3 DNA: TGTGCCAGCAGTTTTCTCAGGGGAGTTGCTGGAAACACCATATATTTT
V gene: TRBV6-5; clone size: -; J gene: TRBJ1-5; D gene: TRBD1; CDR3 protein: CASGVQGAGQPQHF; CDR3 DNA: TGTGCCAGCGGCGTACAGGGGGCTGGTCAGCCCCAGCATTTT
V gene: TRBV29-1; clone size: -; J gene: TRBJ1-1; D gene: TRBD1; CDR3 protein: CSVGTGGAGTEAFF; CDR3 DNA: TGCAGCGTTGGGACAGGGGGCGCGGGCACTGAAGCTTTCTTT